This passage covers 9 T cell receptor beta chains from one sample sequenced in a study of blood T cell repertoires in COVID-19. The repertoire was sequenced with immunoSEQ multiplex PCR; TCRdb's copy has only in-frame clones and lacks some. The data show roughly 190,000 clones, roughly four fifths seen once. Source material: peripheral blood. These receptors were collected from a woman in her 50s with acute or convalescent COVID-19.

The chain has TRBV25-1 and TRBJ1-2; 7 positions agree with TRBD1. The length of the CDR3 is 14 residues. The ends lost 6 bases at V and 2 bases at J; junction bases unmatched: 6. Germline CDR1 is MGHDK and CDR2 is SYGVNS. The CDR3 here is CASSGDSGNYGYTF. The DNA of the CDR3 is TGTGCCAGCAGCGGGGACAGCGGCAACTATGGCTACACCTTC.

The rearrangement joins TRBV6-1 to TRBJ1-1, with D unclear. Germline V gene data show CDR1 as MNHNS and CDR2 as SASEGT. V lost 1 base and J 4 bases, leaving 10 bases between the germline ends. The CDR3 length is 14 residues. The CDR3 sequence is CASSEVGEGTEAFF. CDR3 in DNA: TGTGCCAGCAGTGAAGTGGGTGAGGGCACTGAAGCTTTCTTT.

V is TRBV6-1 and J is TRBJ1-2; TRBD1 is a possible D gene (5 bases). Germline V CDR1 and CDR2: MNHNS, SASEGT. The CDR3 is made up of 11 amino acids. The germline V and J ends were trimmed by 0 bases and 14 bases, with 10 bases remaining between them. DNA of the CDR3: TGTGCCAGCAGTGAAGCTGGGGGGGTAACCTTC. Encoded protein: CASSEAGGVTF.

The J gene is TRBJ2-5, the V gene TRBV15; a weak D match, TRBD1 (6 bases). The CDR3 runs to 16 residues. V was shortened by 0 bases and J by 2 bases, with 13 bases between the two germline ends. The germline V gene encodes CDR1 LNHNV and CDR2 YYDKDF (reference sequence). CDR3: CATSREWAGAQETQYF. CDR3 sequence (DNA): TGTGCCACCAGCAGAGAATGGGCAGGGGCTCAAGAGACCCAGTACTTC.

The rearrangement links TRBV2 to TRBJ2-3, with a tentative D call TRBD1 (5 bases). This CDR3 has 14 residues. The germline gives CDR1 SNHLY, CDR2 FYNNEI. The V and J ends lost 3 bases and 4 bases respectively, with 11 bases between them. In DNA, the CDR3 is TGTGCCAGCAGTGATTCCAGGGCGGCAGATACGCAGTATTTT. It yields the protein CASSDSRAADTQYF.

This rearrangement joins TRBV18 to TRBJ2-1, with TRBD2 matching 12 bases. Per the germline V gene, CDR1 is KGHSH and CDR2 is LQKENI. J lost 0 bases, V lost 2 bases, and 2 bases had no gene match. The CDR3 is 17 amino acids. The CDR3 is CASSPKTSGSSYNEQFF. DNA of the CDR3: TGTGCCAGCTCACCAAAGACTAGCGGGAGCTCCTACAATGAGCAGTTCTTC.

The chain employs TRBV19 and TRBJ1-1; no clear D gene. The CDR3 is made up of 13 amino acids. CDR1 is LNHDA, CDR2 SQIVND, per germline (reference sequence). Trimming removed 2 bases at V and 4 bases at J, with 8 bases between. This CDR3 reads CASSIQAGTEAFF. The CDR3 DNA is TGTGCCAGTAGTATACAGGCAGGCACTGAAGCTTTCTTT. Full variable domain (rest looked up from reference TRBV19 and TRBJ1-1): DGGITQSPKYLFRKEGQNVTLSCEQNLNHDAMYWYRQDPGQGLRLIYYSQIVNDFQKGDIAEGYSVSREKKESFPLTVTSAQKNPTAFYLCASSIQAGTEAFFGQGTRLTVV.

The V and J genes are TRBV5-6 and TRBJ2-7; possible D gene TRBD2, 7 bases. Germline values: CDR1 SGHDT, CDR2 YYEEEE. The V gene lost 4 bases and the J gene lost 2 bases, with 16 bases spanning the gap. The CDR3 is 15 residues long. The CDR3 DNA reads TGTGCCAGCAGCCGGTGGGGAGGGGGACCCTACGAGCAGTACTTC. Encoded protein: CASSRWGGGPYEQYF.

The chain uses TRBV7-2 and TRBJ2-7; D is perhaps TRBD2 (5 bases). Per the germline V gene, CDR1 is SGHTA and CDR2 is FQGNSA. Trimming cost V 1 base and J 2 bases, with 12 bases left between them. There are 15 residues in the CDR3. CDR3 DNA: TGTGCCAGCAGCTTAGAAGCGGATACTACCTACGAGCAGTACTTC. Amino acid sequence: CASSLEADTTYEQYF.